This T cell receptor (beta chain) is from a study of blood T cell repertoires in COVID-19. Whole-study context: Acute-phase and convalescent COVID-19 samples originated in the United States, Italy and Spain. T cells, B-cell-depleted T cells, or PBMCs supplied cDNA or gDNA.

How the authors handled the data: By means of reference gene primer amplification, nucleated cell counts were estimated. The protocol was immunoSEQ multiplex PCR, while the TCRdb copy is restricted to in-frame clones and leaves out a portion. That table is the source of V, J and clone size, and D and trimming were worked out from the DNA. This table has about 400,000 clones, about 87% appearing once. V lost 3 bases, J lost 5 bases, and 11 bases lay in between. This CDR3 contains 14 residues. Germline CDR1 SGHDT, CDR2 YYEEEE. This TCR came from a human donor in a cohort sampled during active COVID-19. The chain is built from TRBV5-6 and TRBJ2-2; a possible D gene is TRBD1 (6 bases). The sequencing sample was made of peripheral blood. The CDR3 DNA reads TGTGCCAGCAGCTACAGGGATCGAACCGGGGAGCTGTTTTTT. Encoded protein: CASSYRDRTGELFF.